The 24 T cell receptor beta chains given below trace back to one sample, sequenced in a study of control samples from healthy donors and cancer patients. TCRdb's table, derived via immunoSEQ multiplex PCR, lists solely in-frame clones and lacks some. The sample lists approximately 150,000 clones; approximately 94% were seen once. Specimen: blood. The receptors were sampled from a man aged 18 to 30 in good health.

This clone was counted many times. The chain links TRBV28 to TRBJ2-1; TRBD1 matches at 9 bases. This CDR3 contains 17 residues. Per germline, CDR1 MDHEN and CDR2 SYDVKM. The junction had 18 bases not matched to a gene; V was cut back by 7 bases and J by 8 bases. The CDR3 coding sequence is TGTGCCAGCATGGGCTCTTACAGGACAGGGGAAGGGGATGAGCAGTTCTTC. Residues: CASMGSYRTGEGDEQFF.

V gene TRBV6-5 combines with J gene TRBJ1-1; unclear D gene. Trimming removed 2 bases at V and 5 bases at J, with 18 bases between. There are 16 residues in the CDR3. CDR1 and CDR2 (germline): MNHEY, SVGAGI. Written as DNA, the CDR3 is TGTGCCAGCAGTTACAACGCTGGGCGCGGGAGTACTGAAGCTTTCTTT. It yields the protein CASSYNAGRGSTEAFF.

The V and J genes are TRBV5-4 and TRBJ2-3; TRBD1 might be the D (5 bases). The CDR3 runs 15 residues. The V gene's germline CDR1 is SGHNT and CDR2 YYREEE (reference sequence). Trimming removed 4 bases at V and 2 bases at J, with 14 bases between. The CDR3 is CASSAQVLPTDTQYF. CDR3 bases: TGTGCCAGCAGCGCACAGGTCCTTCCCACAGATACGCAGTATTTT. Supplemented by reference TRBV5-4 and TRBJ2-3, the full variable domain reads ETGVTQSPTHLIKTRGQQVTLRCSSQSGHNTVSWYQQALGQGPQFIFQYYREEENGRGNFPPRFSGLQFPNYSSELNVNALELDDSALYLCASSAQVLPTDTQYFGPGTRLTVL.

J is TRBJ1-4 and V is TRBV2; weak D call: TRBD1 (6 bases). Germline CDR1 reads SNHLY; CDR2 reads FYNNEI. The CDR3 runs to 13 residues. V gave up 8 bases and J gave up 7 bases, with 14 bases separating them. The CDR3 nucleotides read TGTGCCAGCCGGGACATTAGAGCTGAAAAACTGTTTTTT. Translated, it gives CASRDIRAEKLFF.

The CDR3 reads CAWSAGVGMNTEAFF. DNA of the CDR3: TGTGCCTGGAGTGCCGGGGTTGGGATGAACACTGAAGCTTTCTTT. J is TRBJ1-1 and V is TRBV30; no reliable D call. The germline gives CDR1 GTSNPN, CDR2 SVGIG (reference sequence). There are 15 residues in the CDR3. Trimming stripped 1 base from V and 0 bases from J, with 12 bases between. The complete variable domain, with remaining parts taken from reference TRBV30 and TRBJ1-1, reads SQTIHQWPATLVQPVGSPLSLECTVEGTSNPNLYWYRQAAGRGLQLLFYSVGIGQISSEVPQNLSASRPQDRQFILSSKKLLLSDSGFYLCAWSAGVGMNTEAFFGQGTRLTVV.

The table lists this clone with a count of one. This chain links TRBV6-4 with TRBJ2-2; TRBD2 matches at 9 bases. This CDR3 is built from 16 residues. Germline V gene data show CDR1 as MRHNA and CDR2 as SNTAGT. Trimming at V came to 2 bases and at J to 5 bases, leaving 6 bases not matched to a gene. The CDR3 region is CASSDEIAGVTGELFF. The DNA for the CDR3 is TGTGCCAGCAGTGACGAAATAGCGGGGGTGACCGGGGAGCTGTTTTTT.

The genes are TRBV7-9 and TRBJ1-2; D is unresolved. V was cut by 4 bases and J by 3 bases, with 12 bases left in between. The germline gives CDR1 SEHNR, CDR2 FQNEAQ (reference sequence). The CDR3 extends over 14 amino acids. The CDR3 DNA reads as TGTGCCAGCAGCTCATCCCGGCGGCACTATGGCTACACCTTC. It yields the protein CASSSSRRHYGYTF.

The rearrangement joins TRBV9 to TRBJ1-4; the match to TRBD1 covers 9 bases. The CDR3 consists of 15 residues. The germline V gene has CDR1 SGDLS and CDR2 YYNGEE. V lost 1 base and J lost 4; bases outside the gene matches: 2. The CDR3 DNA reads TGTGCCAGCAGCGTACAGGGACAGGGTAATGAAAAACTGTTTTTT. This translates into CASSVQGQGNEKLFF.

The chain uses TRBV30 and TRBJ2-1; D not certain. This CDR3 is 11 amino acids long. CDR1 GTSNPN and CDR2 SVGIG come from the germline V gene (reference sequence). The V end lost 3 bases, the J end lost 9 bases, and 9 bases lay between the germline ends. CDR3 residues: CAWSLPGEQFF. The CDR3 region has the DNA TGTGCCTGGAGCCTCCCTGGTGAGCAGTTCTTC.

V gene TRBV6-5 combines with J gene TRBJ2-7; D gene uncertain. The CDR3 is made up of 15 amino acids. CDR1 and CDR2 from the germline V gene are MNHEY and SVGAGI. The germline V and J ends were trimmed by 5 bases and 2 bases, with 16 bases remaining between them. The CDR3 sequence: CASSISGQVPYEQYF. CDR3 nucleotides: TGTGCCAGCAGTATATCAGGCCAAGTCCCCTACGAGCAGTACTTC.

The genes are TRBV27 and TRBJ2-7, with 8 bases lining up with TRBD1. CDR3 length equals 14 residues. Germline values: CDR1 MNHEY, CDR2 SMNVEV (reference sequence). V was clipped by 5 bases and J by 3 bases; unmatched bases: 6. CDR3 sequence: CASSVDRVGYEQYF. In nucleotides, the CDR3 is TGTGCCAGCAGTGTGGACAGGGTCGGCTACGAGCAGTACTTC.

V and J are TRBV28 and TRBJ1-1; no clear D gene. With 2 bases removed from V and 8 bases from J, the gap between germline ends came to 6 bases. CDR3 length: 11 residues. The V gene's germline CDR1 is MDHEN and CDR2 SYDVKM. The CDR3 reads CASSLREEAFF. The CDR3 DNA is TGTGCCAGCAGTTTACGGGAAGAAGCTTTCTTT.

The J gene is TRBJ2-6, the V gene TRBV30, with 8 positions matching TRBD2. V lost 7 bases, J lost 4 bases, and 9 bases stayed unmatched. Looked up from germline, CDR1 is GTSNPN and CDR2 is SVGIG (reference sequence). The CDR3 has 15 residues. CDR3 amino acids: CASGGDLSGANVLTF. CDR3 coding DNA: TGTGCCTCGGGGGGGGACTTGTCCGGGGCCAACGTCCTGACTTTC.

The CDR3 coding sequence is TGCGCCAGCAGCGGCCACAGGGGGGCGGGAAACACCATATATTTT. Protein sequence: CASSGHRGAGNTIYF. This chain joins TRBV5-1 and TRBJ1-3; 8 nucleotides match TRBD1. The V gene end was trimmed by 4 bases and the J gene end by 4 bases; junction bases not matched to a gene: 7. CDR3 length: 15 residues. Germline CDR1 reads SGHRS; CDR2 reads YFSETQ.

The rearrangement links TRBV2 to TRBJ1-2; D is ambiguous. Trimming stripped 6 bases from V and 3 bases from J, with 11 bases between. Germline V CDR1 and CDR2: SNHLY, FYNNEI. This CDR3 has 13 amino acids. The CDR3 here is CASSQAVDYGYTF. CDR3 nucleotide sequence: TGTGCCAGCAGCCAGGCAGTGGACTATGGCTACACCTTC.

The V call is TRBV29-1, the J call TRBJ2-7; D not resolved. The CDR3 is 10 residues long. The ends were cut back, 7 bases at V and 6 bases at J, with 10 bases in the middle. Germline loops: CDR1 SQVTM, CDR2 ANQGSEA. The CDR3 nucleotides read TGCAGCGCGGAGATGGGCGAGCAGTACTTC. Protein product: CSAEMGEQYF.

J is TRBJ2-7 and V is TRBV10-3; D is uncertain. V was pared by 6 bases and J by 4 bases, with 10 bases between. The CDR3 extends over 12 amino acids. CDR1 and CDR2 from the germline V gene are ENHRY and SYGVKD. The CDR3: CAISGSLYEQYF. DNA of the CDR3: TGTGCCATCAGCGGCTCCCTTTACGAGCAGTACTTC.

This rearrangement joins TRBV27 to TRBJ1-1; 8 bases align to TRBD1. The CDR3 extends over 13 amino acids. The germline V gene has CDR1 MNHEY and CDR2 SMNVEV (reference sequence). The V gene end was trimmed by 6 bases and the J gene end by 7 bases; junction bases not matched to a gene: 7. This CDR3 is CASSPRTGHEAFF. For the CDR3, the DNA is TGTGCCAGCAGCCCAAGGACAGGGCATGAAGCTTTCTTT.

The J gene is TRBJ2-6, the V gene TRBV7-3; D call uncertain. V lost 6 bases to trimming and J lost 3 bases, with 9 bases between them. The CDR3 has 14 residues. Germline loops: CDR1 SGHTA, CDR2 FQGTGA. CDR3 loop: CASSSAGGANVLTF. The CDR3 DNA follows: TGTGCCAGCAGTTCCGCAGGTGGGGCCAACGTCCTGACTTTC.

The V gene is TRBV7-9, the J gene TRBJ2-1, with TRBD1 matching over 8 bases. Germline CDR1 reads SEHNR; CDR2 reads FQNEAQ (reference sequence). The CDR3 loop spans 17 amino acids. V lost 5 bases, J lost 5 bases, and 14 bases stayed unmatched. The CDR3 spells CASSKTIQGATNNEQFF. In DNA, the CDR3 is TGTGCCAGCAGCAAAACCATCCAGGGGGCGACTAACAATGAGCAGTTCTTC.

The J gene is TRBJ1-1, the V gene TRBV3-1 (or the pseudogene TRBV3-2); D call uncertain. Germline V lookup: CDR1 LGHDT, CDR2 YNNKEL (reference sequence). This CDR3 is built from 15 residues. Trimming took off 1 base at V and 5 bases at J, with 14 bases between the two ends. The CDR3 DNA is TGTGCCAGCAGCCAAGGTTTGGACCCGGGGACTGAAGCTTTCTTT. Its translation: CASSQGLDPGTEAFF.

The V call is TRBV28, the J call TRBJ1-4; no clear D gene. CDR3 size: 11 residues. V was trimmed by 6 bases and J by 11 bases, leaving 10 bases between them. The V gene's germline CDR1 is MDHEN and CDR2 SYDVKM. The DNA for the CDR3 is TGTGCCAGCAGCCCTGGCGAGAAACTGTTTTTT. Protein product: CASSPGEKLFF.

The chain uses TRBV10-3 and TRBJ2-2; 7 bases are shared with TRBD2. Looked up from germline, CDR1 is ENHRY and CDR2 is SYGVKD. The CDR3 is made up of 16 amino acids. The junction had 4 bases not matched to a gene; V was cut back by 2 bases and J by 1 base. The CDR3 nucleotides read TGTGCCATCAGTGAGCCCGGACTAGGGAACACCGGGGAGCTGTTTTTT. This sequence encodes CAISEPGLGNTGELFF.

This chain links TRBV2 with TRBJ1-5, with 7 nucleotides matching TRBD1. Germline loops: CDR1 SNHLY, CDR2 FYNNEI. CDR3 size: 16 residues. V lost 6 bases, J lost 2 bases, and 10 bases stayed unmatched. CDR3 DNA: TGTGCCAGCAGGCTCTACAGGGGTCAGGGCAATCAGCCCCAGCATTTT. This translates into CASRLYRGQGNQPQHF.